A single sample is the source of the 32 T cell receptor beta chains below, sequenced in a study of vaccination and CD4 T cells after COVID-19. Their specific antigens are unknown. With the Oncomine TCR Beta short-read assay, DNA from cultured CD4+ T cells was sequenced. Genomic DNA extraction was carried out from cultured CD4+ T cells. TCRdb redid the calling of the PCR reads with MiXCR, one entry per CDR3 protein. Among about 10,000 distinct CDR3 sequences, about 40% were seen once, and the ten largest hold about a fifth. Treatment here: approximately 9-day PBMC culture with coronavirus spike peptide pools or control peptides (ViraFEST assay). Gathered ahead of the COVID-19 pandemic (2011-2018) were the CD4+ T cells of the unexposed donor. The sequenced sample consisted of CD4+ T cells from blood, cultured in vitro. These receptors all stem from a human donor in good health.

The chain has TRBV10-3 and TRBJ2-1; D gene ambiguous. Germline V gene sequence: CDR1 ENHRY, CDR2 SYGVKD. The V and J ends lost 10 bases and 0 bases respectively, with 10 bases between them. The CDR3 totals 13 residues. This chain's CDR3 is CANSIDSYNEQFF. The CDR3 bases are TGTGCCAACTCGATCGACTCCTACAATGAGCAGTTCTTC.

This clonotype was found a few times. The chain carries TRBV27 and TRBJ1-6, with 9 bases lining up with TRBD1. The CDR3 covers 16 residues. The junction had 3 bases not matched to a gene; V was cut back by 2 bases and J by 4 bases. From germline, CDR1 is MNHEY and CDR2 SMNVEV (reference sequence). The CDR3 sequence is CASSLSGQGYNSPLHF. CDR3 nucleotide sequence: TGTGCCAGCAGTTTAAGCGGACAGGGGTATAATTCACCCCTCCACTTT.

The table lists this clonotype with a few counts. The J gene is TRBJ1-5, the V gene TRBV20-1, with 11 bases that match TRBD1. Germline-derived CDR1 and CDR2 are DFQATT and SNEGSKA (reference sequence). Trimming at V came to 3 bases and at J to 9 bases, leaving 13 bases not matched to a gene. The CDR3 spans 16 residues. The CDR3 region has the DNA TGCAGTGCTAGGGACAGGGGGCGAAACTTGGGAAGGCCCCAGCATTTT. This encodes CSARDRGRNLGRPQHF.

The gene calls are TRBV6-1 and TRBJ2-1; D uncertain. Germline lookup yields CDR1 MNHNS and CDR2 SASEGT. CDR3 length: 15 residues. Trimming left V 3 bases short and J 0 bases short, with 9 bases between. CDR3 coding DNA: TGTGCCAGCAGTGATCCTCGCTACTCCTACAATGAGCAGTTCTTC. Its translation is CASSDPRYSYNEQFF.

The rearrangement joins TRBV12-3 or TRBV12-4 to TRBJ1-2, with unresolved D. The germline V and J ends were trimmed by 10 bases and 7 bases, with 10 bases remaining between them. The CDR3 has 10 amino acids. The CDR3 bases are TGTGCCACCGGGGAGGTTGGCTACACCTTC. This codes for CATGEVGYTF.

The V and J genes are TRBV18 and TRBJ1-6; possibly TRBD1 for D (5 bases). CDR1 and CDR2 (germline): KGHSH, LQKENI. The germline V and J ends were trimmed by 6 bases and 2 bases, with 8 bases remaining between them. The CDR3 runs 14 residues. The CDR3 loop is CASSKDTYNSPLHF. For the CDR3, the DNA is TGTGCCAGCTCGAAGGACACCTATAATTCACCCCTCCACTTT.

This chain joins TRBV24-1 and TRBJ2-2; D tentatively reads TRBD1 or TRBD2 (6 bases each). Germline V gene sequence: CDR1 KGHDR, CDR2 SFDVKD. V was clipped by 3 bases and J by 4 bases, with 17 bases between them. This CDR3 is 17 amino acids long. CDR3 nucleotide sequence: TGTGCCACCAGTGATAGGGTCGGGGGCTGGGGCACCGGGGAGCTGTTTTTT. It encodes CATSDRVGGWGTGELFF.

The chain combines TRBV14 with TRBJ2-5; D is possibly TRBD1 (6 bases). This CDR3 comprises 16 residues. The germline V gene encodes CDR1 SGHDN and CDR2 FVKESK. Trimming shortened V by 4 bases and J by 5 bases, and 20 bases separated the two germline ends. CDR3 nucleotides: TGTGCCAGCAGCCCGGGCCCAGGGGTGTGGTTGGAGACCCAGTACTTC. Translated: CASSPGPGVWLETQYF.

The DNA for the CDR3 is TGCAGTGCTAGAAAGGGGGCTAACTATGGCTACACCTTC. It yields the protein CSARKGANYGYTF. J is TRBJ1-2 and V is TRBV20-1; maybe TRBD1 (6 bases). V gave up 2 bases and J gave up 0 bases, with 7 bases separating them. The CDR3 is 13 residues long. Per the germline V gene, CDR1 is DFQATT and CDR2 is SNEGSKA (reference sequence).

The chain carries TRBV6-2 or TRBV6-3 and TRBJ2-7; 10 bases map to TRBD2. Germline assignment: CDR1 MNHEY and CDR2 SVGEGT. V gave up 0 bases and J gave up 6 bases; unmatched junction bases: 5. The length of the CDR3 is 15 residues. CDR3 sequence: CASSYSWLAGAEQYF. DNA for the CDR3: TGTGCCAGCAGTTACTCGTGGCTAGCGGGAGCCGAGCAGTACTTC.

This clonotype was detected a few times. The chain carries TRBV19 and TRBJ1-5; tentatively, D is TRBD1 (5 bases). V shed 5 bases and J shed 2 bases, with 10 bases lying between them. This CDR3 has 14 residues. CDR1 is LNHDA and CDR2 is SQIVND in the germline V gene (reference sequence). CDR3 bases: TGTGCCAGTAGTGAAACAGGTGGCAATCAGCCCCAGCATTTT. This encodes CASSETGGNQPQHF.

The chain couples TRBV29-1 to TRBJ2-1; D may be TRBD1 (5 bases). The CDR3 is 14 amino acids. V was shortened by 6 bases and J by 2 bases, with 14 bases between the two germline ends. Germline V gene lookup returns CDR1 SQVTM and CDR2 ANQGSEA. In nucleotides, the CDR3 is TGCAGCGTGTGGGGCCTATTAGCCTACAATGAGCAGTTCTTC. It codes for CSVWGLLAYNEQFF.

This chain connects TRBV7-8 to TRBJ1-2; possible D gene TRBD1, 5 bases. Per germline, CDR1 SGHVS and CDR2 FQNEAQ. V lost 1 base to trimming and J lost 6 bases, with 15 bases between them. The CDR3 spans 15 residues. The CDR3 spells CASSLVGRESDGYTF. The CDR3 region has the DNA TGTGCCAGCAGCTTAGTCGGCAGGGAGTCGGATGGCTACACCTTC.

The J gene is TRBJ2-5, the V gene TRBV24-1, with 13 bases matching TRBD2. This CDR3 is 17 amino acids long. The V and J ends lost 1 base and 3 bases, in that order; junction bases with no gene match: 4. From germline, CDR1 is KGHDR and CDR2 SFDVKD. Here the CDR3 reads CATSDFWTSGSKETQYF. CDR3 sequence (DNA): TGTGCCACCAGTGATTTCTGGACTAGCGGGAGTAAAGAGACCCAGTACTTC.

This clonotype is a singleton in its sample. The chain uses TRBV5-4 and TRBJ1-2; tentative D call: TRBD1 (6 bases). This CDR3 has 15 residues. Between the trimmed V and J ends, which lost 4 bases and 7 bases, there was a span of 20 bases. In germline, CDR1 is SGHNT, CDR2 YYREEE (reference sequence). CDR3 nucleotide sequence: TGTGCCAGCAGCCCGTCAGGGACACCCCGATTTGGCTACACCTTC. It translates to CASSPSGTPRFGYTF.

This clonotype was counted a few times. The chain employs TRBV20-1 and TRBJ1-2; D is unresolved. Germline V gives CDR1 DFQATT, CDR2 SNEGSKA (reference sequence). Between the trimmed V and J ends, which lost 2 bases and 2 bases, there was a span of 6 bases. The CDR3 is 12 residues long. In DNA, the CDR3 is TGCAGTGCTAGAAATCCCAACTATGGCTACACCTTC. It is translated as CSARNPNYGYTF.

This CDR3 is CASSYSPAGALRETQYF. CDR3 DNA: TGTGCCAGCAGTTACTCCCCGGCGGGGGCGCTCAGGGAGACCCAGTACTTC. V and J are TRBV6-5 and TRBJ2-5, with D maybe TRBD2 (7 bases). This CDR3 spans 17 amino acids. Germline CDR1 reads MNHEY; CDR2 reads SVGAGI. Trimming took off 0 bases at V and 5 bases at J, with 19 bases between the two ends.

This chain uses TRBV25-1 with TRBJ2-5, with a weak D call TRBD1 (5 bases). The germline gives CDR1 MGHDK, CDR2 SYGVNS. Trimming left V 3 bases short and J 5 bases short, with 10 bases between. This CDR3 has 13 amino acids. DNA of the CDR3: TGTGCCAGCAGTGACAGGGTAATCGAGACCCAGTACTTC. Protein product: CASSDRVIETQYF.

The V call is TRBV6-4, the J call TRBJ2-1; 14 bases agree with TRBD2. The CDR3 sequence is 15 residues long. Losses at the gene ends were 2 bases for V and 8 bases for J; bases not matched to a gene: 2. Germline V lookup: CDR1 MRHNA, CDR2 SNTAGT. The CDR3 coding sequence is TGTGCCAGCAGTGACGGGACTAGCGGGAGCTATGAGCAGTTCTTC. Residues: CASSDGTSGSYEQFF.

The chain joins TRBV29-1 to TRBJ1-5, with D perhaps TRBD1 (6 bases). CDR1 is SQVTM and CDR2 is ANQGSEA in the germline V gene. V shed 6 bases and J shed 4 bases, with 10 bases lying between them. This CDR3 is 12 amino acids long. CDR3: CSVLQGNQPQHF. In DNA form, the CDR3 reads TGCAGCGTCCTACAGGGTAATCAGCCCCAGCATTTT. The full variable domain, its missing parts supplied by reference TRBV29-1 and TRBJ1-5, is SAVISQKPSRDICQRGTSLTIQCQVDSQVTMMFWYRQQPGQSLTLIATANQGSEATYESGFVIDKFPISRPNLTFSTLTVSNMSPEDSSIYLCSVLQGNQPQHFGDGTRLSIL.

V and J are TRBV6-1 and TRBJ1-1, with D uncertain. The CDR3 extends over 16 amino acids. Germline V CDR1 and CDR2: MNHNS, SASEGT. The germline V and J ends were trimmed by 3 bases and 3 bases, with 17 bases remaining between them. The CDR3 here is CASSDQPTSLYTEAFF. The CDR3 DNA reads TGTGCCAGCAGTGACCAACCCACCAGCCTCTACACTGAAGCTTTCTTT.

By share of the sample, this clonotype is medium-sized. J is TRBJ1-6 and V is TRBV7-2; D call uncertain. Trimming took off 1 base at V and 10 bases at J, with 14 bases between the two ends. Germline-derived CDR1 and CDR2 are SGHTA and FQGNSA. The CDR3 has 15 amino acids. CDR3 loop: CASSLGSEVKSPLHF. CDR3 in DNA: TGTGCCAGCAGCTTAGGCTCGGAGGTTAAGTCACCCCTCCACTTT.

The chain couples TRBV5-1 to TRBJ2-5; 7 bases are a match to TRBD2. The germline V gene has CDR1 SGHRS and CDR2 YFSETQ. The junction had 7 bases not matched to a gene; V was cut back by 4 bases and J by 1 base. The CDR3 consists of 15 residues. This CDR3 reads CASSTGGGSQETQYF. CDR3 sequence (DNA): TGCGCCAGCAGCACGGGTGGCGGGAGCCAAGAGACCCAGTACTTC.

This CDR3 is CASAYRDDTEAFF. DNA of the CDR3: TGTGCCAGCGCCTACAGGGATGACACTGAAGCTTTCTTT. The chain joins TRBV6-1 to TRBJ1-1, with D perhaps TRBD1 (6 bases). Germline CDR1 and CDR2: MNHNS and SASEGT. V dropped 8 bases and J dropped 3 bases, with 13 bases sitting between them. This CDR3 is built from 13 residues.

The sample holds a few counts of this clonotype. The chain combines TRBV6-2 or TRBV6-3 with TRBJ2-1; TRBD2 might be the D (5 bases). The length of the CDR3 is 13 residues. The V end was cut by 8 bases, the J end by 6 bases, with 14 bases between. From germline, CDR1 is MNHEY and CDR2 SVGEGT. This CDR3 is CASRVSGRNEQFF. The DNA for the CDR3 is TGTGCCAGCCGCGTAAGCGGACGCAATGAGCAGTTCTTC.

This clonotype was detected only a few times. DNA of the CDR3: TGTGCCAGCAGCTTTTCAACCCCCACTCTATATGGCTACACCTTC. Translating gives CASSFSTPTLYGYTF. This chain links TRBV5-4 with TRBJ1-2, with unresolved D. V lost 2 bases, J lost 5 bases, and 16 bases lay in between. The CDR3 is made up of 15 amino acids. Germline V CDR1 and CDR2: SGHNT, YYREEE (reference sequence).

The chain couples TRBV27 to TRBJ1-2, with 7 bases identical to TRBD1. This CDR3 spans 13 amino acids. Unmatched junction bases numbered 7, after V lost 10 bases and J lost 2 bases. CDR1 is MNHEY, CDR2 SMNVEV, per germline (reference sequence). DNA of the CDR3: TGTGCCACATGGAGGACAGGCAACTATGGCTACACCTTC. Translating it yields CATWRTGNYGYTF.

V and J are TRBV4-1 and TRBJ1-6, with TRBD1 identical over 9 bases. The CDR3 is 16 amino acids. CDR1 and CDR2 (germline): MGHRA, YSYEKL. J lost 9 bases, V lost 0 bases, and 6 bases had no gene match. The CDR3: CASSQERQGVGSPLHF. CDR3 sequence (DNA): TGCGCCAGCAGCCAAGAGAGACAGGGGGTCGGTTCACCCCTCCACTTT.

This clonotype was detected only a few times. The chain uses TRBV20-1 and TRBJ1-6; 8 nucleotides line up with TRBD1. The ends lost 5 bases at V and 6 bases at J; junction bases unmatched: 3. CDR1 is DFQATT, CDR2 SNEGSKA, per germline (reference sequence). The CDR3 runs to 13 residues. This CDR3 is CSALDRGNSPLHF. For the CDR3, the DNA is TGCAGTGCTCTCGACAGGGGTAATTCACCCCTCCACTTT.

The chain links TRBV11-2 to TRBJ2-5; 9 nucleotides agree with TRBD1. V dropped 3 bases and J dropped 5; count of bases not matched to a gene: 7. Looked up from germline, CDR1 is SGHAT and CDR2 is FQNNGV. The CDR3 totals 15 residues. As DNA, the CDR3 is TGTGCCAGCAGCTTCAACAGGGGGCAGGGGGAGACCCAGTACTTC. Amino acids: CASSFNRGQGETQYF.

This clonotype was detected only a few times. V and J are TRBV7-6 and TRBJ2-3, with 10 bases identical to TRBD2. Germline CDR1 reads SGHVS; CDR2 reads FNYEAQ. The CDR3 totals 15 residues. J lost 4 bases, V lost 5 bases, and 6 bases had no gene match. CDR3 DNA sequence: TGTGCCAGCAGCGTAAGCGGGAGGGGAGCAGATACGCAGTATTTT. Amino acids: CASSVSGRGADTQYF. Full variable domain (missing parts from reference TRBV7-6 and TRBJ2-3): GAGVSQSPRYKVTKRGQDVALRCDPISGHVSLYWYRQALGQGPEFLTYFNYEAQQDKSGLPNDRFSAERPEGSISTLTIQRTEQRDSAMYRCASSVSGRGADTQYFGPGTRLTVL.

This clonotype was observed a few times. The chain couples TRBV7-6 to TRBJ2-1; 7 bases map to TRBD2. CDR3 size: 18 residues. Looked up from germline, CDR1 is SGHVS and CDR2 is FNYEAQ. The V and J ends lost 5 bases and 4 bases, in that order; junction bases with no gene match: 17. The CDR3, as DNA: TGTGCCAGCAGCGACCTGTCACGGGCGGGAGAGGGTTACAATGAGCAGTTCTTC. Amino acids: CASSDLSRAGEGYNEQFF.